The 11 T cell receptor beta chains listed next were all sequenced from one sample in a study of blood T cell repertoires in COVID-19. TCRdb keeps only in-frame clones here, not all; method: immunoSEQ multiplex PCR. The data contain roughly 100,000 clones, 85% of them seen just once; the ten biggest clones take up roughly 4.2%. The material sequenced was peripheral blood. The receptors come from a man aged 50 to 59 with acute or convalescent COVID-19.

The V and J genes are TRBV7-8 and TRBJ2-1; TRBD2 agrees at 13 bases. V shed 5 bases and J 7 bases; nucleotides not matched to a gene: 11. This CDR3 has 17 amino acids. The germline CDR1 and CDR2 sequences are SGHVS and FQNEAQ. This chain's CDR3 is CASSPTGTSGTRNEQFF. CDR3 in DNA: TGTGCCAGCAGCCCAACCGGGACTAGCGGGACCCGGAATGAGCAGTTCTTC.

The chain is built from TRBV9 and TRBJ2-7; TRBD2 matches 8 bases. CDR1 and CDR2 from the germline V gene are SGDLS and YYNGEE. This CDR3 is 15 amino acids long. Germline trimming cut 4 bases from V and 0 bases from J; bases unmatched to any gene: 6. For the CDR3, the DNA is TGTGCCAGCAGCCTTGGAGCGGGGGTCTCCTACGAGCAGTACTTC. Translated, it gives CASSLGAGVSYEQYF.

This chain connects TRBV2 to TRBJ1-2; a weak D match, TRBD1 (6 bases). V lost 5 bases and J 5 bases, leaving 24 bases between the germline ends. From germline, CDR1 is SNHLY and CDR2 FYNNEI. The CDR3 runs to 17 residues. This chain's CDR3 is CASSNTGLTIRRYGYTF. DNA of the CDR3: TGTGCCAGCAGTAACACAGGGCTAACTATCAGAAGGTATGGCTACACCTTC.

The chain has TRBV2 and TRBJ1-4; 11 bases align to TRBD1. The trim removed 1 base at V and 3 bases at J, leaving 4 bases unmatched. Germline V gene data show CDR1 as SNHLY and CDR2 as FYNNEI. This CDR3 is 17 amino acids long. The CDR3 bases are TGTGCCAGCAGTGAAGGGACAGGGGGCATGTCTAATGAAAAACTGTTTTTT. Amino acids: CASSEGTGGMSNEKLFF.

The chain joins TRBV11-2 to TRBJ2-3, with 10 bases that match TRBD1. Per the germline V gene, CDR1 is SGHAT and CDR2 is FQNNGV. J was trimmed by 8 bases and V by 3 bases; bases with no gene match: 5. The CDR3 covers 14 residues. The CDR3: CASSLGTGVSTQYF. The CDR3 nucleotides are TGTGCCAGCAGCTTGGGGACAGGGGTCTCTACGCAGTATTTT.

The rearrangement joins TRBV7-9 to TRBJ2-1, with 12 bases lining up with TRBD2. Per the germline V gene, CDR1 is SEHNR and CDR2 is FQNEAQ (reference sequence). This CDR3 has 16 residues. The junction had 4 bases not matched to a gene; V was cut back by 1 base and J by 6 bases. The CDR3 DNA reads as TGTGCCAGCAGCTTAGGATCTAGCGGGGGGGTCAATGAGCAGTTCTTC. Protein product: CASSLGSSGGVNEQFF.

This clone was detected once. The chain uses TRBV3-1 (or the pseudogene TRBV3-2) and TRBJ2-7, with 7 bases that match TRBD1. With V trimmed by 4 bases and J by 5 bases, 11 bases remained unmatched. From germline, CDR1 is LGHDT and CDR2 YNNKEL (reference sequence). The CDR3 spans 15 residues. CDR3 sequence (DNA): TGTGCCAGCAGCCTCGGGAAGGGGGCTTACGACGAGCAGTACTTC. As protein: CASSLGKGAYDEQYF.

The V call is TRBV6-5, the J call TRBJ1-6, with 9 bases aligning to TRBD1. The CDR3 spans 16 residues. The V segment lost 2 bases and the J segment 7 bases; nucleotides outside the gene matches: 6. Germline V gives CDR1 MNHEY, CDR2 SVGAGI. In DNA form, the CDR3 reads TGTGCCAGCAGTTACACAACAGGGGGCAGGAATTCACCCCTCCACTTT. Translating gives CASSYTTGGRNSPLHF.

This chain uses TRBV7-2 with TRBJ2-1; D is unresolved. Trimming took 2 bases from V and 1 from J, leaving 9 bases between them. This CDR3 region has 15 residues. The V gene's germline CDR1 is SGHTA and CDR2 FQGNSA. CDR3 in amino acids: CASSLRVPSYNEQFF. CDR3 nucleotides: TGTGCCAGCAGCTTACGGGTACCGTCCTACAATGAGCAGTTCTTC.

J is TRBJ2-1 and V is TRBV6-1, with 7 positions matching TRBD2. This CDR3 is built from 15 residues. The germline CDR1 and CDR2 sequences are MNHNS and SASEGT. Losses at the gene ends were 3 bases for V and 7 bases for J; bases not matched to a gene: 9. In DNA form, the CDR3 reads TGTGCCAGCAGTGACGGCGGGAGCTGGGTAAATGAGCAGTTCTTC. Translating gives CASSDGGSWVNEQFF.

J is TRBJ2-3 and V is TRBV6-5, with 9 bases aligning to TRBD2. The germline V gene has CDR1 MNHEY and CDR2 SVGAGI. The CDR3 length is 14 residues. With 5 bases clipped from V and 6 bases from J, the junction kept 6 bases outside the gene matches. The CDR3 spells CASSTSGQFDTQYF. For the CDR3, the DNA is TGTGCCAGCAGTACTAGCGGGCAATTTGATACGCAGTATTTT.